Listed here are 6 T cell receptor beta chains from one sample, sequenced in a study of human T cells and chemical hapten exposure. Time point: patch test 2, 6 weeks after DPC sensitization. Noted treatment: therapeutic diphenylcyclopropenone sensitization with weekly scalp DPC. TCRdb ran MiXCR on the RACE reads and lists one entry per CDR3 protein. The sample shows 80,000 to 95,000 distinct CDR3 sequences, 11% of them seen only once. Sample: whole blood, taken in connection with sensitization to the hapten diphenylcyclopropenone (DPC). These TCRs come from a man aged 18 to 29 with alopecia areata. Some clones in this sample may be carry-over from other donors' samples.

This clonotype occurred many times. J is TRBJ1-2 and V is TRBV10-3, with D possibly TRBD1 on 6 matching bases. The ends were cut back, 0 bases at V and 8 bases at J, with 10 bases in the middle. CDR3 length: 13 amino acids. Germline V CDR1 and CDR2: ENHRY, SYGVKD. The CDR3 protein is CAISESRGLGYTF. In DNA, the CDR3 is TGTGCCATCAGTGAGTCCAGGGGATTAGGCTACACCTTC.

The sample holds many counts of this clonotype. The chain recombines TRBV9 with TRBJ2-3, with D perhaps given as TRBD1 or TRBD2 (5 bases each). V lost 3 bases and J lost 2, with 19 bases in between. CDR1 is SGDLS, CDR2 YYNGEE, per germline. This CDR3 has 17 amino acids. The CDR3 DNA sequence: TGTGCCAGCAGCGGAGGGACCTTATTGGAAACCACAGATACGCAGTATTTT. This codes for CASSGGTLLETTDTQYF.

This clonotype was detected a few times. The rearrangement joins TRBV27 to TRBJ2-4; possibly TRBD2 for D (6 bases). The CDR3 sequence is 16 residues long. Germline V gives CDR1 MNHEY, CDR2 SMNVEV (reference sequence). With 6 bases removed from V and 5 bases from J, the gap between germline ends came to 20 bases. The DNA for the CDR3 is TGTGCCAGCAGCCCCGGGACTTACTATCCCCAAAACATTCAGTACTTC. This sequence encodes CASSPGTYYPQNIQYF.

This chain joins TRBV19 and TRBJ2-5, with 8 bases lining up with TRBD1. CDR3 length: 16 amino acids. The germline V gene has CDR1 LNHDA and CDR2 SQIVND (reference sequence). V lost 3 bases to trimming and J lost 1 base; unmatched junction nucleotides: 7. Here the CDR3 DNA reads TGTGCCAGTAGTATTACCGGGACAGGAGGCCAAGAGACCCAGTACTTC. Protein product: CASSITGTGGQETQYF.

The chain links TRBV27 to TRBJ1-1; D unresolved. Germline V lookup: CDR1 MNHEY, CDR2 SMNVEV (reference sequence). V was cut by 7 bases and J by 6 bases, with 15 bases left in between. The CDR3 contains 13 residues. The CDR3 here is CASTSRRLPEAFF. DNA of the CDR3: TGTGCCAGCACGTCCAGGAGGCTTCCTGAAGCTTTCTTT.

This rearrangement joins TRBV6-2 or TRBV6-3 to TRBJ1-1; TRBD1 is a possible D gene (6 bases). Germline V gene data show CDR1 as MNHEY and CDR2 as SVGEGT. The CDR3 has 13 residues. V gave up 7 bases and J gave up 6 bases, with 15 bases separating them. CDR3 nucleotide sequence: TGTGCCAGCAATGGGCAGGGGTCGGCTGAAGCTTTCTTT. This encodes CASNGQGSAEAFF.